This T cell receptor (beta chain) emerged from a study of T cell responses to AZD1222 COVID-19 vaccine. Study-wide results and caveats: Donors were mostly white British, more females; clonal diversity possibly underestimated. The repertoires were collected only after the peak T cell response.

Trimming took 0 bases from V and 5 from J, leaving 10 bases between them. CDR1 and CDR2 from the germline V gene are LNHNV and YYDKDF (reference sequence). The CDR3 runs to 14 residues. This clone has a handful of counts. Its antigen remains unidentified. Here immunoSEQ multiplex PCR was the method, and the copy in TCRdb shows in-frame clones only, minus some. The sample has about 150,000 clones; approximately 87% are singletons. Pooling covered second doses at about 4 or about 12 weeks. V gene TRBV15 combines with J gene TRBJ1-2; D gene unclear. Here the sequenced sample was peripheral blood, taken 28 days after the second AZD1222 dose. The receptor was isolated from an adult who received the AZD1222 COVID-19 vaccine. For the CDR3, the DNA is TGTGCCACCAGCAGAGATAGCAGGAGGTATGGCTACACCTTC. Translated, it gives CATSRDSRRYGYTF.